These 12 T cell receptor beta chains originate from one sample sequenced in a study of tumor-infiltrating lymphocytes in primary liver carcinoma. TCR beta cDNA was made from approximately 500 ng total RNA with a constant-region primer. ARM-PCR, slightly modified, supplied the TCR beta libraries through three nested multiplex PCR rounds. For around 11 cycles apiece, the opening two PCR rounds ran with TRBV1-TRBV30 forward primers and a C-beta reverse primer. MiXCR was run by TCRdb on the multiplex PCR reads, yielding one entry per CDR3 protein. The sample carries 95,000 to 100,000 distinct CDR3 sequences, around two thirds recorded once. Co-extraction of both nucleic acids (RNA and DNA) used about 18-34 mg of unsorted bulk tissue. The sample was liver tumor tissue from sampling region 2. Stated subset: tumor region T2, inferior pole. The receptors were sampled from a woman in her sixties or seventies with primary liver carcinoma and hepatitis B virus infection.

The rearrangement joins TRBV7-9 to TRBJ2-3; D not certain. The CDR3 is 16 residues long. Trimming cost V 1 base and J 1 base, with 12 bases left between them. Germline V lookup: CDR1 SEHNR, CDR2 FQNEAQ (reference sequence). CDR3 amino acids: CASSLEVGFRTDTQYF. The CDR3 DNA sequence: TGTGCCAGCAGCTTAGAGGTCGGGTTCCGCACAGATACGCAGTATTTT. The full variable domain, in which reference TRBV7-9 and TRBJ2-3 provide the parts outside the CDR3, is DTGVSQNPRHKITKRGQNVTFRCDPISEHNRLYWYRQTLGQGPEFLTYFQNEAQLEKSRLLSDRFSAERPKGSFSTLEIQRTEQGDSAMYLCASSLEVGFRTDTQYFGPGTRLTVL.

Details on this clonotype: The junction differs from germline at one of its ends, possibly a read error. The gene calls are TRBV6-1 and TRBJ2-2; weak D call: TRBD2 (5 bases). The V gene's germline CDR1 is MNHNS and CDR2 SASEGT. This CDR3 has 14 residues. The CDR3 protein is CASSTWGSIGELFF. In nucleotides, the CDR3 is TGTGCCAGCAGTACATGGGGTAGCATCGGGGAACTGTTTTTT.

Remarks on this clonotype: A much larger clone differs from this one at a single base, so this may be a read error. The chain uses TRBV7-8 and TRBJ2-5, with 11 bases matching TRBD1. Germline V lookup: CDR1 SGHVS, CDR2 FQNEAQ. CDR3 length equals 14 residues. The CDR3 reads CTSSPSGQGVFSYF. The CDR3 coding sequence is TGTACCAGCAGCCCATCGGGACAGGGGGTGTTCTCGTACTTC.

V usage is TRBV10-1 and J usage is TRBJ2-3; the D gene is possibly TRBD1 (6 bases). The V gene's germline CDR1 is WNHNN and CDR2 SYGVQD (reference sequence). The CDR3 consists of 14 residues. The CDR3 protein is CTTASEGDTDTQYF. The CDR3 coding sequence is TGCACCACCGCGAGTGAAGGGGACACTGATACGCAGTATTTT.

To note about this clonotype: One end of the junction is discordant with germline, which a read error may explain. This chain connects TRBV5-1 to TRBJ1-1; perhaps TRBD1 as D (5 bases). Germline-derived CDR1 and CDR2 are SGHRS and YFSETQ. The CDR3 length is 16 residues. In nucleotides, the CDR3 is TGCGCCAGCAGCTTGCAAGGTGACAGACTGAAGACTGAAGCTTTCTTT. It yields the protein CASSLQGDRLKTEAFF.

The table lists this clonotype with many counts. This chain joins TRBV28 and TRBJ1-5; D is ambiguous. The CDR3 is 12 residues long. Trimming took 8 bases from V and 6 from J, leaving 11 bases between them. Germline CDR1 is MDHEN and CDR2 is SYDVKM. The chain's CDR3 is CASRRLSQPQHF. The CDR3 coding sequence is TGTGCCAGCCGGAGGCTATCTCAGCCCCAGCATTTT.

Only a few counts were recorded for this clonotype. A read error may produce the germline difference seen at one junction end. The CDR3 nucleotides are TGTGCCAGCTCACCAGGACTAGCGGATTACGAGCAGTATTTC. Translation: CASSPGLADYEQYF. This chain connects TRBV18 to TRBJ2-7, with 10 bases fitting TRBD2. CDR1 is KGHSH, CDR2 LQKENI, per germline. The CDR3 runs 14 residues.

With regard to this clonotype: The CDR3 end shows no conserved phenylalanine or tryptophan, and so a read error is likely. The V call is TRBV11-2, the J call TRBJ2-7; D remains unclear. V lost 1 base and J 8 bases, leaving 15 bases between the germline ends. The CDR3 is 14 amino acids. The germline gives CDR1 SGHAT, CDR2 FQNNGV. CDR3 in amino acids: CASSLVGIGIKQYS. In DNA, the CDR3 is TGTGCCAGCAGCTTAGTTGGGATAGGAATCAAGCAGTACTCC.

Many counts were recorded for this clonotype. The rearrangement uses TRBV28 and TRBJ2-5; the match to TRBD1 covers 7 bases. Germline values: CDR1 MDHEN, CDR2 SYDVKM. Trimming at V came to 3 bases and at J to 3 bases, leaving 7 bases not matched to a gene. The CDR3 spans 15 residues. Written as DNA, the CDR3 is TGTGCCAGCAGTTTTGCAGGGACAGCAGAAGAGACCCAGTACTTC. Translating gives CASSFAGTAEETQYF.

Notes on this clonotype: One end of the junction varies from germline; a read error may be responsible. V gene TRBV4-1 combines with J gene TRBJ2-1, with TRBD2 matching over 10 bases. There are 17 residues in the CDR3. Per the germline V gene, CDR1 is MGHRA and CDR2 is YSYEKL. The CDR3 coding sequence is TGCGCCAGCGGCCAACCCAAACTAGCGGGGAATATTAATGAGCAATTCTTC. It is translated as CASGQPKLAGNINEQFF.

Of note for this clonotype: A junction boundary mismatches the germline segment, possibly from a read error. The chain employs TRBV2 and TRBJ2-7; D unresolved. The CDR3 extends over 13 amino acids. Germline V CDR1 and CDR2: SNHLY, FYNNEI. CDR3 region: CVSSERGSYEQYF. For the CDR3, the DNA is TGTGTCAGCAGTGAAAGAGGTTCCTACGAGCAGTACTTC.

Worth noting for this clonotype: An end of the junction does not agree with germline; a read error may underlie this. This chain links TRBV10-3 with TRBJ1-1; 7 bases align to TRBD1. The CDR3 spans 15 residues. Per germline, CDR1 ENHRY and CDR2 SYGVKD. CDR3 sequence (DNA): TGCGCCATCAGTGACTCGACAGGGTTGGACACTGAATCTTTCTTT. This sequence encodes CAISDSTGLDTESFF.